The 28 T cell receptor beta chains listed next were all sequenced from one sample in a study of cytomegalovirus exposure and HLA in healthy donors. The PCR made use of 60 Vbeta and 13 Jbeta primers. Produced via immunoSEQ multiplex PCR; TCRdb's table is partial and in-frame only. The sample shows about 170,000 clones, around 80% of them seen only once. Sample: PBMCs. Receptor source: a girl aged 10 to 17 in good health and CMV-seropositive.

A single count supports this clone. The chain recombines TRBV11-3 with TRBJ2-2; a possible D gene is TRBD1 (5 bases). The CDR3 extends over 13 amino acids. From germline, CDR1 is SGHNT and CDR2 YENEEA. V dropped 2 bases and J dropped 5 bases, with 6 bases sitting between them. CDR3 protein: CASSLQGTGELFF. CDR3 DNA: TGTGCCAGCAGCTTACAGGGTACCGGGGAGCTGTTTTTT.

The gene calls are TRBV5-1 and TRBJ1-2; unclear D gene. CDR3 size: 13 residues. V was trimmed by 0 bases and J by 8 bases, leaving 11 bases between them. CDR1 is SGHRS and CDR2 is YFSETQ in the germline V gene. DNA of the CDR3: TGCGCCAGCAGCTTGGATCAGGCGCCAGGCTACACCTTC. Amino acids: CASSLDQAPGYTF.

This clone has only a few counts. This chain joins TRBV28 and TRBJ1-1; D is perhaps TRBD1 (6 bases). CDR1 and CDR2 (germline): MDHEN, SYDVKM. The CDR3 spans 16 residues. V shed 6 bases and J shed 0 bases, with 17 bases lying between them. CDR3 nucleotides: TGTGCCAGCAGCCTAATCCGTGGACAGCTGAACACTGAAGCTTTCTTT. Its translation: CASSLIRGQLNTEAFF.

CDR3 nucleotides: TGTGCCAGCAGGGGTAGCGGGGGTACCTACGAGCAGTACTTC. Its translation: CASRGSGGTYEQYF. This chain links TRBV28 with TRBJ2-7; 9 nucleotides match TRBD2. The J segment lost 2 bases and the V segment lost 6 bases, leaving 5 bases of the junction unmatched. CDR1 is MDHEN, CDR2 SYDVKM, per germline. CDR3 size: 14 residues.

This clone was recorded once. The rearrangement uses TRBV11-2 and TRBJ2-3, with unresolved D. The germline V and J ends were trimmed by 1 base and 0 bases, with 5 bases remaining between them. CDR1 is SGHAT and CDR2 is FQNNGV in the germline V gene. The CDR3 runs 14 residues. The CDR3 coding sequence is TGTGCCAGCAGCTTAGCGCGGAGCACAGATACGCAGTATTTT. It is translated as CASSLARSTDTQYF.

The J gene is TRBJ2-5, the V gene TRBV6-5, with D possibly being TRBD2 (7 bases). Germline CDR1 is MNHEY and CDR2 is SVGAGI. The CDR3 loop spans 14 amino acids. V was cut by 6 bases and J by 5 bases, with 16 bases left in between. As DNA, the CDR3 is TGTGCCAGCAGGGACCTCGGGGGGCTGGAGACCCAGTACTTC. As protein: CASRDLGGLETQYF.

V usage is TRBV18 and J usage is TRBJ1-3; D might be TRBD1 (6 bases). The CDR3 is made up of 15 amino acids. Germline V gene data show CDR1 as KGHSH and CDR2 as LQKENI. V was pared by 3 bases and J by 2 bases, with 11 bases between. The CDR3 region is CASSPSGETGNTIYF. CDR3 DNA sequence: TGTGCCAGCTCACCCTCAGGGGAAACTGGAAACACCATATATTTT.

The CDR3 sequence is CASSFSTSTATDTQYF. In DNA, the CDR3 is TGCGCCAGCAGCTTCTCGACAAGCACCGCCACAGATACGCAGTATTTT. The chain joins TRBV5-1 to TRBJ2-3, with D unclear. There are 16 residues in the CDR3. Trimming stripped 2 bases from V and 2 bases from J, with 15 bases between. From germline, CDR1 is SGHRS and CDR2 YFSETQ.

This chain uses TRBV11-2 with TRBJ1-3; D remains unclear. Trimming cost V 7 bases and J 0 bases, with 13 bases left between them. CDR1 and CDR2 (germline): SGHAT, FQNNGV. This CDR3 comprises 15 residues. Written as DNA, the CDR3 is TGTGCCAGCACCACTCGGAGGAGCTCTGGAAACACCATATATTTT. It is translated as CASTTRRSSGNTIYF.

The chain carries TRBV9 and TRBJ1-3; D remains unclear. Trimming removed 2 bases at V and 0 bases at J, with 12 bases between. This CDR3 is built from 16 residues. CDR1 SGDLS and CDR2 YYNGEE come from the germline V gene. In DNA form, the CDR3 reads TGTGCCAGCAGCGTTTTCTCCGACACCTCTGGAAACACCATATATTTT. Amino acids: CASSVFSDTSGNTIYF.

This clone has only one observation. The V and J genes are TRBV5-4 and TRBJ2-3; perhaps TRBD2 as D (6 bases). V gave up 10 bases and J gave up 5 bases, with 17 bases separating them. The CDR3 runs 13 residues. Germline loops: CDR1 SGHNT, CDR2 YYREEE (reference sequence). CDR3 protein: CALRRGPGDTQYF. DNA of the CDR3: TGTGCCTTGCGGCGGGGCCCTGGAGATACGCAGTATTTT.

The rearrangement uses TRBV28 and TRBJ2-2; 7 nucleotides line up with TRBD2. V lost 3 bases and J lost 5; bases outside the gene matches: 6. Germline CDR1 is MDHEN and CDR2 is SYDVKM. The CDR3 is 15 amino acids. The CDR3, as DNA: TGTGCCAGCAGTTTGAGGGAGGGGTTGACCGGGGAGCTGTTTTTT. Its translation is CASSLREGLTGELFF.

DNA for the CDR3: TGTGCCAGCAGCGCCCCCAGCGACGTCTCCTACGAGCAGTACTTC. Translating gives CASSAPSDVSYEQYF. This chain links TRBV2 with TRBJ2-7; unclear D gene. Trimming took off 6 bases at V and 0 bases at J, with 15 bases between the two ends. Germline loops: CDR1 SNHLY, CDR2 FYNNEI. The CDR3 runs to 15 residues.

This clone occurred a few times. The chain combines TRBV30 with TRBJ1-2; D might be TRBD1 (5 bases). Trimming stripped 8 bases from V and 7 bases from J, with 17 bases between. The CDR3 totals 12 residues. Per the germline V gene, CDR1 is GTSNPN and CDR2 is SVGIG (reference sequence). The CDR3 DNA follows: TGTGCCCTTAACGGAGGGGAGGTTGGCTACACCTTC. This sequence encodes CALNGGEVGYTF.

This chain links TRBV19 with TRBJ1-1, with 8 bases fitting TRBD1. The V gene end was trimmed by 3 bases and the J gene end by 5 bases; junction bases not matched to a gene: 5. Germline CDR1 reads LNHDA; CDR2 reads SQIVND (reference sequence). The CDR3 has 14 residues. The chain's CDR3 is CASSIRTGYTEAFF. The CDR3, as DNA: TGTGCCAGTAGTATCAGGACAGGGTATACTGAAGCTTTCTTT.

The chain employs TRBV6-1 and TRBJ2-3, with no clear D. Trimming removed 1 base at V and 5 bases at J, with 10 bases between. This CDR3 region has 14 residues. Germline assignment: CDR1 MNHNS and CDR2 SASEGT. The CDR3, as DNA: TGTGCCAGCAGTGAAGAGTGGGCAGGAGATACGCAGTATTTT. Translation: CASSEEWAGDTQYF.

The CDR3 DNA reads TGTGCCACCAGCAGAGATCGGGCAGGGGGCAACACTGAAGCTTTCTTT. Amino acids: CATSRDRAGGNTEAFF. This chain links TRBV15 with TRBJ1-1; 8 nucleotides align to TRBD1. This CDR3 comprises 16 residues. In germline, CDR1 is LNHNV, CDR2 YYDKDF (reference sequence). J lost 2 bases, V lost 0 bases, and 5 bases had no gene match.

This chain joins TRBV28 and TRBJ1-3, with 8 bases fitting TRBD1. J gave up 0 bases and V 3 bases, and 19 bases lay outside the gene matches. Germline V gene lookup returns CDR1 MDHEN and CDR2 SYDVKM. CDR3 size: 21 residues. The CDR3 loop is CASSLWGVPSRQGSSGNTIYF. The CDR3 nucleotides read TGTGCCAGCAGTTTGTGGGGGGTACCGTCCAGACAGGGGAGCTCTGGAAACACCATATATTTT.

V and J are TRBV29-1 and TRBJ1-1; possible D gene TRBD1, 6 bases. The V end was cut by 5 bases, the J end by 6 bases, with 19 bases between. Per germline, CDR1 SQVTM and CDR2 ANQGSEA. CDR3 length equals 14 residues. The CDR3 DNA reads as TGCAGCGTTCTTTGGTATACAGGGAGTCCTGAAGCTTTCTTT. It encodes CSVLWYTGSPEAFF.

This sequence joins TRBV7-9 and TRBJ2-7, with D hard to call. Trimming removed 5 bases from V and 3 bases from J, with 11 bases in between. The germline CDR1 and CDR2 sequences are SEHNR and FQNEAQ (reference sequence). The CDR3 has 13 residues. CDR3 sequence (DNA): TGTGCCAGCAGCCTGTCCCCGGGCTACGAGCAGTACTTC. It codes for CASSLSPGYEQYF.

The chain is built from TRBV29-1 and TRBJ2-1; 7 nucleotides agree with TRBD1. From germline, CDR1 is SQVTM and CDR2 ANQGSEA. V trimming: 6 bases; J trimming: 0 bases; junction bases outside the gene matches: 5. The CDR3 length is 14 residues. This chain's CDR3 is CSVLTGSSYNEQFF. The DNA for the CDR3 is TGCAGCGTCCTGACAGGGTCCTCCTACAATGAGCAGTTCTTC.

This chain links TRBV10-3 with TRBJ2-7; 7 positions agree with TRBD1. The CDR3 spans 17 residues. Germline V lookup: CDR1 ENHRY, CDR2 SYGVKD. Unmatched junction bases numbered 16, after V lost 5 bases and J lost 3 bases. The CDR3 coding sequence is TGTGCCATCAGTTTAACAGGGGATCGGCAGACCCTCTACGAGCAGTACTTC. Amino acid sequence: CAISLTGDRQTLYEQYF.

The chain uses TRBV27 and TRBJ1-3, with 8 bases that match TRBD1. V was pared by 2 bases and J by 4 bases, with 1 base of the junction left unmatched. The CDR3 consists of 14 residues. Germline V CDR1 and CDR2: MNHEY, SMNVEV (reference sequence). CDR3 DNA sequence: TGTGCCAGCAGTTTACAGGGGGCAGGAAACACCATATATTTT. It specifies CASSLQGAGNTIYF.

This clone was counted once. The chain recombines TRBV28 with TRBJ2-7; 7 positions match TRBD1. Germline trimming cut 5 bases from V and 3 bases from J; bases unmatched to any gene: 7. Germline CDR1 and CDR2: MDHEN and SYDVKM. The CDR3 length is 14 residues. The CDR3 region has the DNA TGTGCCAGCAGTCCGTTACAGGGGAGCTACGAGCAGTACTTC. Translated, it gives CASSPLQGSYEQYF.

CDR3 sequence reads: CASSLGGLAGDIQYF. DNA for the CDR3: TGTGCCAGCAGCTTGGGGGGACTAGCGGGAGACATTCAGTACTTC. J is TRBJ2-4 and V is TRBV5-4; 14 positions match TRBD2. Germline loops: CDR1 SGHNT, CDR2 YYREEE (reference sequence). The CDR3 consists of 15 residues. The J segment lost 8 bases and the V segment lost 0 bases, leaving 1 base of the junction unmatched. The full variable domain, with the rest looked up from reference TRBV5-4 and TRBJ2-4, is ETGVTQSPTHLIKTRGQQVTLRCSSQSGHNTVSWYQQALGQGPQFIFQYYREEENGRGNFPPRFSGLQFPNYSSELNVNALELDDSALYLCASSLGGLAGDIQYFGAGTRLSVL.

As to this clone: The sample contains more than one DNA sequence encoding this CDR3. V gene TRBV29-1 combines with J gene TRBJ1-1, with D possibly being TRBD1 (6 bases). This CDR3 region has 13 residues. V was trimmed by 7 bases and J by 2 bases, leaving 14 bases between them. Per the germline V gene, CDR1 is SQVTM and CDR2 is ANQGSEA. DNA for the CDR3: TGCAGCGCGGAAACAGGGCAAAACACTGAAGCTTTCTTT. Translating gives CSAETGQNTEAFF. The full variable domain, in which reference TRBV29-1 and TRBJ1-1 provide the parts outside the CDR3, is SAVISQKPSRDICQRGTSLTIQCQVDSQVTMMFWYRQQPGQSLTLIATANQGSEATYESGFVIDKFPISRPNLTFSTLTVSNMSPEDSSIYLCSAETGQNTEAFFGQGTRLTVV.

CDR3 coding DNA: TGTGCCAGCAGCCCTAGACTAGACTCCTACGAGCAGTACTTC. Residues: CASSPRLDSYEQYF. The rearrangement uses TRBV6-5 and TRBJ2-7; TRBD2 is a possible D gene (6 bases). This CDR3 region has 14 residues. The V and J ends lost 6 bases and 0 bases respectively, with 12 bases between them. Germline V CDR1 and CDR2: MNHEY, SVGAGI.

The J gene is TRBJ1-2, the V gene TRBV27; tentatively, D is TRBD1 (6 bases). The CDR3 consists of 13 residues. The germline V gene encodes CDR1 MNHEY and CDR2 SMNVEV (reference sequence). Trimming stripped 2 bases from V and 6 bases from J, with 10 bases between. The CDR3 region is CASSLVQGNGYTF. The CDR3 bases are TGTGCCAGCAGTTTAGTCCAGGGGAATGGCTACACCTTC.